The 30 T cell receptor beta chains below come from one sample, sequenced in a study of cytotoxic CD8 clonotypes in ibrutinib-treated CLL. This table comes from immunoSEQ multiplex PCR, and its TCRdb copy is limited to in-frame clones, with some not included. The sample has 300,000 to 400,000 clones, under 70% seen once. The sample was PBMCs, taken after 36 months of ibrutinib treatment. These receptors were taken from a human donor with chronic lymphocytic leukemia.

This clone appeared a few times. CDR3 amino acids: CASSLEGYYNEQFF. CDR3 coding DNA: TGTGCCAGCAGCTTAGAGGGTTACTACAATGAGCAGTTCTTC. The rearrangement joins TRBV7-2 to TRBJ2-1; no clear D gene. CDR3 length: 14 amino acids. Germline V CDR1 and CDR2: SGHTA, FQGNSA. Trimming pared 1 base from V and 3 bases from J, leaving 7 bases between.

This rearrangement joins TRBV7-6 to TRBJ2-7, with D possibly being TRBD2 (7 bases). Trimming left V 7 bases short and J 7 bases short, with 17 bases between. The germline V gene encodes CDR1 SGHVS and CDR2 FNYEAQ. The CDR3 sequence is 13 residues long. CDR3 amino acids: CASTPGGGWEQYF. CDR3 coding DNA: TGTGCCAGCACCCCTGGCGGGGGCTGGGAGCAGTACTTC. Combining the CDR3 with reference TRBV7-6 and TRBJ2-7 gives the whole variable domain GAGVSQSPRYKVTKRGQDVALRCDPISGHVSLYWYRQALGQGPEFLTYFNYEAQQDKSGLPNDRFSAERPEGSISTLTIQRTEQRDSAMYRCASTPGGGWEQYFGPGTRLTVT.

The CDR3 nucleotides read TGTGCCAGCGAGGGGGGGCTAACTGAAGCTTTCTTT. Translating gives CASEGGLTEAFF. The chain uses TRBV9 and TRBJ1-1; possibly TRBD1 for D (6 bases). Germline values: CDR1 SGDLS, CDR2 YYNGEE. The CDR3 runs 12 residues. The ends were cut back, 7 bases at V and 5 bases at J, with 12 bases in the middle.

This chain joins TRBV7-2 and TRBJ2-5; TRBD1 aligns across 7 bases. The V gene end was trimmed by 5 bases and the J gene end by 5 bases; junction bases not matched to a gene: 11. CDR1 is SGHTA and CDR2 is FQGNSA in the germline V gene. This CDR3 contains 15 residues. The CDR3 sequence is CASSTRPYRGETQYF. In DNA form, the CDR3 reads TGTGCCAGCAGCACTCGGCCTTACAGGGGCGAGACCCAGTACTTC.

CDR3 bases: TGTGCCAGCAGCTTAACGATGCTAGCGGGGGGGAGCACAGATACGCAGTATTTT. This codes for CASSLTMLAGGSTDTQYF. The chain combines TRBV7-3 with TRBJ2-3; 12 bases agree with TRBD2. Trimming cost V 0 bases and J 0 bases; bases outside gene matches: 4. CDR1 and CDR2 from the germline V gene are SGHTA and FQGTGA. CDR3 length: 18 amino acids.

This clone was seen only once. The chain is built from TRBV5-1 and TRBJ2-7; TRBD1 matches at 9 bases. The CDR3 is made up of 15 amino acids. V gave up 0 bases and J gave up 4 bases; unmatched junction bases: 5. CDR1 is SGHRS and CDR2 is YFSETQ in the germline V gene. The CDR3 region is CASSLGGTGIYEQYF. The CDR3 DNA is TGCGCCAGCAGCTTGGGCGGGACAGGGATATACGAGCAGTACTTC. Variable domain in full (rest from reference TRBV5-1 and TRBJ2-7): KAGVTQTPRYLIKTRGQQVTLSCSPISGHRSVSWYQQTPGQGLQFLFEYFSETQRNKGNFPGRFSGRQFSNSRSEMNVSTLELGDSALYLCASSLGGTGIYEQYFGPGTRLTVT.

This chain uses TRBV7-9 with TRBJ2-3; no clear D. Trimming shortened V by 3 bases and J by 2 bases, and 6 bases separated the two germline ends. CDR3 length: 13 amino acids. Germline V gene sequence: CDR1 SEHNR, CDR2 FQNEAQ (reference sequence). Here the CDR3 reads CASSFVFTDTQYF. The CDR3 nucleotides read TGTGCCAGCAGCTTCGTCTTCACAGATACGCAGTATTTT.

The rearrangement joins TRBV6-4 to TRBJ2-5; 7 nucleotides align to TRBD1. V shed 5 bases and J 5 bases; nucleotides not matched to a gene: 5. The germline gives CDR1 MRHNA, CDR2 SNTAGT. The CDR3 runs 13 residues. As DNA, the CDR3 is TGTGCCAGCAGTTCGAAGACAGGGGAGACCCAGTACTTC. It is translated as CASSSKTGETQYF.

Only a few counts were recorded for this clone. The chain combines TRBV27 with TRBJ2-1; D call uncertain. The length of the CDR3 is 14 residues. V lost 2 bases, J lost 4 bases, and 9 bases lay in between. CDR1 and CDR2 (germline): MNHEY, SMNVEV (reference sequence). CDR3 sequence (DNA): TGTGCCAGCAGTTTAGGATTCGGGTACAATGAGCAGTTCTTC. Its protein product is CASSLGFGYNEQFF.

This rearrangement joins TRBV13 to TRBJ1-1; tentative D call: TRBD1 (5 bases). Trimming took off 5 bases at V and 5 bases at J, with 15 bases between the two ends. Germline CDR1 and CDR2: PRHDT and FYEKMQ (reference sequence). The CDR3 loop spans 14 amino acids. The CDR3 here is CASSPLRGGTEAFF. Here the CDR3 DNA reads TGTGCCAGCAGCCCTTTACGGGGGGGGACTGAAGCTTTCTTT. Using reference TRBV13 and TRBJ1-1 for the parts outside the CDR3, the full variable domain is AAGVIQSPRHLIKEKRETATLKCYPIPRHDTVYWYQQGPGQDPQFLISFYEKMQSDKGSIPDRFSAQQFSDYHSELNMSSLELGDSALYFCASSPLRGGTEAFFGQGTRLTVV.

The chain links TRBV28 to TRBJ2-7; weak D call: TRBD2 (5 bases). V lost 5 bases, J lost 3 bases, and 17 bases lay in between. The CDR3 loop spans 15 amino acids. Germline assignment: CDR1 MDHEN and CDR2 SYDVKM. The CDR3 here is CASSAWRLGSYEQYF. The CDR3 region has the DNA TGTGCCAGCAGTGCCTGGAGGCTTGGTAGCTACGAGCAGTACTTC.

This clone appeared a few times. This chain connects TRBV5-4 to TRBJ2-7; TRBD2 matches 8 bases. This CDR3 is built from 16 residues. J gave up 5 bases and V 5 bases, and 15 bases lay outside the gene matches. Germline V CDR1 and CDR2: SGHNT, YYREEE (reference sequence). The CDR3 loop is CASSFPQGGRSHEQYF. The CDR3 coding sequence is TGTGCCAGCAGTTTCCCCCAGGGCGGGAGGTCCCACGAGCAGTACTTC. The complete variable domain, with remaining parts taken from reference TRBV5-4 and TRBJ2-7, reads ETGVTQSPTHLIKTRGQQVTLRCSSQSGHNTVSWYQQALGQGPQFIFQYYREEENGRGNFPPRFSGLQFPNYSSELNVNALELDDSALYLCASSFPQGGRSHEQYFGPGTRLTVT.

In this sample, this clone turned up a few times. CDR3 nucleotide sequence: TGTGCCAGCATCTCTCCAGGGGCCAACGTCCTGACTTTC. Translated: CASISPGANVLTF. The chain links TRBV2 to TRBJ2-6, with no clear D. V gave up 7 bases and J gave up 4 bases, with 8 bases separating them. The CDR3 loop spans 13 amino acids. Germline values: CDR1 SNHLY, CDR2 FYNNEI.

This sequence joins TRBV11-2 and TRBJ2-5, with D perhaps matching TRBD1 (6 bases). V was pared by 6 bases and J by 6 bases, with 17 bases between. The CDR3 has 14 amino acids. Germline loops: CDR1 SGHAT, CDR2 FQNNGV. In nucleotides, the CDR3 is TGTGCCAGCAGACAATTCCCAGGGGCTCAGACCCAGTACTTC. It translates to CASRQFPGAQTQYF.

The V call is TRBV2, the J call TRBJ1-2; D gene unclear. Germline lookup yields CDR1 SNHLY and CDR2 FYNNEI. The CDR3 has 13 residues. V gave up 4 bases and J gave up 8 bases, with 14 bases separating them. CDR3 region: CASSVLVPEGYTF. CDR3 sequence (DNA): TGTGCCAGCAGTGTCCTTGTCCCCGAAGGCTACACCTTC.

This clone was detected only a few times. The chain links TRBV14 to TRBJ2-2; 7 nucleotides align to TRBD1. The CDR3 has 14 amino acids. Trimming cost V 4 bases and J 7 bases; bases outside gene matches: 6. Germline V gives CDR1 SGHDN, CDR2 FVKESK. CDR3 nucleotides: TGTGCCAGCAGCCGGGGACAGCCAGGCGGGGAGCTGTTTTTT. Translation: CASSRGQPGGELFF.

The genes are TRBV4-1 and TRBJ2-5, with no clear D. This CDR3 is 13 amino acids long. V was pared by 3 bases and J by 3 bases, with 8 bases between. CDR1 is MGHRA and CDR2 is YSYEKL in the germline V gene. The CDR3 loop reads CASSQDPKETQYF. Written as DNA, the CDR3 is TGCGCCAGCAGCCAGGACCCCAAAGAGACCCAGTACTTC.

The genes are TRBV6-5 and TRBJ1-6; no reliable D call. CDR1 and CDR2 from the germline V gene are MNHEY and SVGAGI. V dropped 4 bases and J dropped 12 bases, with 10 bases sitting between them. The CDR3 is 12 residues long. CDR3 DNA sequence: TGTGCCAGCAGTTCTTCCTCGAAACCCCTCCACTTT. Amino acid sequence: CASSSSSKPLHF.

The V gene is TRBV7-9, the J gene TRBJ1-1; D remains ambiguous. From germline, CDR1 is SEHNR and CDR2 FQNEAQ (reference sequence). V was trimmed by 6 bases and J by 1 base, leaving 12 bases between them. This CDR3 region has 14 residues. DNA of the CDR3: TGTGCCAGCAGACCCACTGGGGAGAACACTGAAGCTTTCTTT. It specifies CASRPTGENTEAFF.

The J gene is TRBJ2-3, the V gene TRBV11-2, with D tentatively TRBD2 (6 bases). With 1 base removed from V and 4 bases from J, the gap between germline ends came to 15 bases. CDR3 size: 16 residues. Germline V CDR1 and CDR2: SGHAT, FQNNGV. The DNA for the CDR3 is TGTGCCAGCAGCTTAGCGGGCGGGATTGCTTCAGATACGCAGTATTTT. Translating gives CASSLAGGIASDTQYF.

J is TRBJ1-2 and V is TRBV29-1, with TRBD1 matching 9 bases. CDR3 size: 12 residues. CDR1 and CDR2 from the germline V gene are SQVTM and ANQGSEA. The V gene end was trimmed by 6 bases and the J gene end by 8 bases; junction bases not matched to a gene: 7. CDR3 nucleotides: TGCAGCGTCGAAACAGGGGGCGAGGGCTACACCTTC. Its protein product is CSVETGGEGYTF.

The chain is built from TRBV7-2 and TRBJ1-3, with D possibly matching TRBD1 (5 bases). This CDR3 has 15 residues. Germline CDR1 is SGHTA and CDR2 is FQGNSA. V lost 5 bases and J lost 0, with 11 bases in between. CDR3 protein: CASSLGTASGNTIYF. The DNA of the CDR3 is TGTGCCAGCAGCCTGGGGACCGCCTCTGGAAACACCATATATTTT.

This chain connects TRBV19 to TRBJ2-7, with 9 bases lining up with TRBD1. Germline values: CDR1 LNHDA, CDR2 SQIVND (reference sequence). With V trimmed by 9 bases and J by 3 bases, 9 bases remained unmatched. The CDR3 is 14 amino acids. The CDR3 sequence: CASRRTGGFYEQYF. The CDR3 DNA is TGTGCCAGCAGACGAACAGGGGGCTTCTACGAGCAGTACTTC.

This rearrangement joins TRBV7-2 to TRBJ1-2; D is perhaps TRBD1 (5 bases). The CDR3 is made up of 14 amino acids. Germline V lookup: CDR1 SGHTA, CDR2 FQGNSA. Trimming left V 1 base short and J 8 bases short, with 14 bases between. The CDR3 loop reads CASSLGSHEGGYTF. The CDR3 DNA reads TGTGCCAGCAGCTTAGGCAGCCACGAGGGGGGCTACACCTTC.

The chain combines TRBV10-2 with TRBJ2-1; D call uncertain. In germline, CDR1 is WSHSY, CDR2 SAAADI. V dropped 0 bases and J dropped 0 bases, with 3 bases sitting between them. The CDR3 consists of 14 residues. CDR3 amino acids: CASSESVSYNEQFF. CDR3 in DNA: TGCGCCAGCAGTGAGTCGGTCTCCTACAATGAGCAGTTCTTC.

This rearrangement joins TRBV2 to TRBJ1-3; D is uncertain. Germline loops: CDR1 SNHLY, CDR2 FYNNEI. V was cut by 2 bases and J by 4 bases, with 6 bases left in between. The CDR3 totals 13 residues. The CDR3 DNA sequence: TGTGCCAGCAGTGAACAGGAGGGAAACACCATATATTTT. Protein: CASSEQEGNTIYF.

This clone was detected only a few times. This chain joins TRBV2 and TRBJ2-3; 11 bases match TRBD2. The germline CDR1 and CDR2 sequences are SNHLY and FYNNEI. With 3 bases clipped from V and 0 bases from J, the junction kept 2 bases outside the gene matches. The CDR3 contains 16 residues. The CDR3 sequence is CASSERLAGSTDTQYF. The CDR3 DNA sequence: TGTGCCAGCAGTGAGCGACTAGCGGGAAGCACAGATACGCAGTATTTT.

V and J are TRBV7-3 and TRBJ2-3; D might be TRBD1 (5 bases). The CDR3 loop spans 13 amino acids. Germline V gene sequence: CDR1 SGHTA, CDR2 FQGTGA. Trimming took 2 bases from V and 7 from J, leaving 10 bases between them. The chain's CDR3 is CASSLAGQNTQYF. Here the CDR3 DNA reads TGTGCCAGCAGCTTAGCAGGACAAAATACGCAGTATTTT. Complete variable domain (other parts from reference TRBV7-3 and TRBJ2-3): GAGVSQTPSNKVTEKGKYVELRCDPISGHTALYWYRQSLGQGPEFLIYFQGTGAADDSGLPNDRFFAVRPEGSVSTLKIQRTERGDSAVYLCASSLAGQNTQYFGPGTRLTVL.

The V call is TRBV5-1, the J call TRBJ2-1, with 12 nucleotides matching TRBD2. Germline V gene data show CDR1 as SGHRS and CDR2 as YFSETQ. V lost 0 bases to trimming and J lost 2 bases; unmatched junction nucleotides: 6. This CDR3 has 18 residues. The DNA for the CDR3 is TGCGCCAGCAGCTTGGCTCCTAGCGGGAGGGCTCCCTACAATGAGCAGTTCTTC. Translation: CASSLAPSGRAPYNEQFF.

This rearrangement joins TRBV6-5 to TRBJ2-7; 7 nucleotides match TRBD2. Germline CDR1 MNHEY, CDR2 SVGAGI. Trimming took 5 bases from V and 7 from J; bases not matched to a gene: 8. The CDR3 is made up of 13 amino acids. The CDR3 sequence is CASSMWEGWEQYF. The CDR3 coding sequence is TGTGCCAGCAGTATGTGGGAGGGGTGGGAGCAGTACTTC.